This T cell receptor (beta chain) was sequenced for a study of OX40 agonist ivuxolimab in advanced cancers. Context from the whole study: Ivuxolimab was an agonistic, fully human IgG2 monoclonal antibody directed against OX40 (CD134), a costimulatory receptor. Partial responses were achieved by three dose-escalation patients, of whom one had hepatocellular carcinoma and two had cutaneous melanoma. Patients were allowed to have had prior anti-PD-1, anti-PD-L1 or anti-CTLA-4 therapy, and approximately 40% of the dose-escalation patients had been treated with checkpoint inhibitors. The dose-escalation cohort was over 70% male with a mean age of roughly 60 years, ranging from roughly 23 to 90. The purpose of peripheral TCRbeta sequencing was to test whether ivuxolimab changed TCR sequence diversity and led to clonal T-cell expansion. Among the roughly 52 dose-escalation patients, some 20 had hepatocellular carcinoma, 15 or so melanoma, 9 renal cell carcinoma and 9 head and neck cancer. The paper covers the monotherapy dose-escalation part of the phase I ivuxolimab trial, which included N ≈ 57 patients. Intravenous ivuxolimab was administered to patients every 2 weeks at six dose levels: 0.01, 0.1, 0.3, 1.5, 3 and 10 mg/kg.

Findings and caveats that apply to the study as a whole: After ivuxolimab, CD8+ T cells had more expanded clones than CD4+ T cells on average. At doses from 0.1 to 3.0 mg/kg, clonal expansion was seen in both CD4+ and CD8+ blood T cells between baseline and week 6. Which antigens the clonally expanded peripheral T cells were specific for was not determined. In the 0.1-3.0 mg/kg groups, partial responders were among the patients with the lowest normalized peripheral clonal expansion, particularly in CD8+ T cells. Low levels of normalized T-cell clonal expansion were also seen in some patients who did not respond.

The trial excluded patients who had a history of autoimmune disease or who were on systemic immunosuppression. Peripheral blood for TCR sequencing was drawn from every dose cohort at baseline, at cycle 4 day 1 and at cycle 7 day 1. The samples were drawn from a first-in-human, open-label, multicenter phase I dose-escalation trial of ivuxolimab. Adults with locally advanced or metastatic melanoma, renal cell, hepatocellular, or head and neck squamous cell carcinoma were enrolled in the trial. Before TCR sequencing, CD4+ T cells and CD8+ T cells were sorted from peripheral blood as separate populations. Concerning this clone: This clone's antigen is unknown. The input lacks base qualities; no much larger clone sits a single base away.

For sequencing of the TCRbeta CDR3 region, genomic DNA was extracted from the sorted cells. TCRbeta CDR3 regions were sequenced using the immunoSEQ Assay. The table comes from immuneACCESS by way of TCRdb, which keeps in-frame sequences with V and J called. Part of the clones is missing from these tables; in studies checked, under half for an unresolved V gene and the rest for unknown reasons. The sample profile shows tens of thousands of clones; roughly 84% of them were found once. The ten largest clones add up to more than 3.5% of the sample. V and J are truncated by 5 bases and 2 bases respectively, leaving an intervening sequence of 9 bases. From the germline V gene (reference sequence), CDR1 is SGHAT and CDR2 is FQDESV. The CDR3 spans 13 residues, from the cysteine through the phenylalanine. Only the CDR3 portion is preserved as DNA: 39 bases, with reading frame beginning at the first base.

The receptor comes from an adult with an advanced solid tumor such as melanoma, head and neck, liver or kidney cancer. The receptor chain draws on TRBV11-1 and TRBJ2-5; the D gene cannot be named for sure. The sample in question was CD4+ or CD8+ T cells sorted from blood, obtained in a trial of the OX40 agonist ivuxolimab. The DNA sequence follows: TGTGCCAGCAGCCTAAGCGAGCAAGAGACCCAGTACTTC. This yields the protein CASSLSEQETQYF.